The present T cell receptor beta chain was sequenced within a study of identical twins. This clonotype was recorded a few times. TCRdb redid the calling of the 5' RACE reads with MiXCR, one entry per CDR3 protein. The repertoire has hundreds of thousands of distinct CDR3 sequences, 24% of them found once; the top ten carry about 2.7%. The CDR3 length is 13 residues. Germline V CDR1 and CDR2: ENHRY, SYGVKD. The V end was cut by 7 bases, the J end by 5 bases, with 12 bases between. The same specimen was also included in a second study, on T cells expressing NK-cell markers.

This sequence joins TRBV10-3 and TRBJ1-5; tentative D call: TRBD1 (5 bases). Material: CD4+ T cells sorted from blood. The clonotype was recovered from a woman under 30 in good health. Here the CDR3 reads CAINQGADQPQHF. The CDR3, as DNA: TGTGCCATCAACCAGGGCGCAGATCAGCCCCAGCATTTT.